This is a list of T cell receptor beta chains from one sample in a study of regulatory T cells in long-lasting Graves disease. In TCRdb, the multiplex PCR reads were re-called with MiXCR into one record per CDR3 protein. The sample consists of some 560,000 distinct CDR3 sequences, 16% of them appearing once. These data were also filed under a second study, of T cells in Graves' hyperthyroidism and ophthalmopathy.

The sequenced sample was peripheral blood mononuclear cells (PBMCs), obtained at new diagnosis, from a patient treated with antithyroid drugs. These receptors came from a woman aged 40 to 65 with Graves disease. Both conserved end residues are part of each CDR3. Some rows mark clone size as missing; the rest say once, few, many or name a class of expanded clone.

>TRBV6-1|many|TRBJ1-1
CASSVGSRMDTEAFF
>TRBV12-3/TRBV12-4|many|TRBJ1-1
CASSLESATEAFF
>TRBV4-1|-|TRBJ1-5
CASSQDGVGQPQHF
>TRBV18|-|TRBJ2-3
CASSPPGLGNTDTQYF
>TRBV12-3/TRBV12-4|many|TRBJ2-7
CASSAGLAGAYEQYF
>TRBV7-9|many|TRBJ2-3
CASSLEFWGGGNTQYF
>TRBV12-3/TRBV12-4|many|TRBJ2-3
CASSPGQAPDTQYF
>TRBV12-3/TRBV12-4|-|TRBJ2-1
CASSFRLAAYNEQFF
>TRBV7-2|-|TRBJ1-5
CASSSAGIRNRPQHF
>TRBV20-1|-|TRBJ1-6
CSAPGDTERSPLHF
>TRBV4-1|few|TRBJ1-1
CASSPLLQGSNTEAFF
>TRBV12-3/TRBV12-4|many|TRBJ1-5
CASSPTPGRNQPQHF
>TRBV11-1|many|TRBJ2-7
CASSLETDISYEQYF
>TRBV3-1|-|TRBJ1-3
CASSPGDNGNTIYF
>TRBV3-1|-|TRBJ2-3
CASSQGGTSVGRDTQYF
>TRBV5-6|-|TRBJ1-4
CASSVQGNGDEKLFF
>TRBV2|-|TRBJ1-2
CASVENYGGYTF
>TRBV7-2|-|TRBJ2-1
CASSLVGTGPLEQFF
>TRBV3-1|many|TRBJ1-3
CASSQDASRNTIYF
>TRBV10-2|few|TRBJ1-5
CASSESRENQPQHF
>TRBV2|-|TRBJ2-5
CASSKQRGIQETQYF
>TRBV5-1|few|TRBJ1-1
CASFTGGKEAFF
>TRBV18|many|TRBJ2-5
CASSADREETQYF
>TRBV2|many|TRBJ2-7
CATYQSPWEGEQYF
>TRBV12-3/TRBV12-4|few|TRBJ2-3
CASFSTSGGESSTDTQYF
>TRBV9|-|TRBJ1-2
CASSVEGRGPSNYGYTF
>TRBV14|few|TRBJ1-6
CASSKGGSSYNSPLHF
>TRBV3-1|-|TRBJ2-7
CASSQIPRRTGKRGEQYF
>TRBV2|-|TRBJ2-2
CASLPRDRGRELFF
>TRBV18|-|TRBJ2-1
CASSLRQGWPNEQFF
>TRBV12-5|few|TRBJ2-5
CASGFSGTPPGIQYF
>TRBV28|many|TRBJ2-1
CASIALGSQFF
>TRBV3-1|many|TRBJ2-2
CASSHWDAITGELFF
>TRBV7-6|-|TRBJ2-1
CASSLGGGYYNEQFF
>TRBV3-1|many|TRBJ1-2
CASSHLDRGEGYTF
>TRBV7-3|few|TRBJ1-6
CASSPRQWSLHF
>TRBV27|-|TRBJ1-1
CASSPRDSKTEAFF
>TRBV5-1|few|TRBJ2-3
CASSQDPLGTDTQYF
>TRBV3-1|many|TRBJ2-7
CASSDRSGGYEQYF
>TRBV6-1|many|TRBJ1-5
CASVLGGQVSNQPQHF
>TRBV2|many|TRBJ1-1
CASSEVYARGTDTEAFF
>TRBV9|many|TRBJ2-3
CASSVGHTDTQYF
>TRBV4-1|few|TRBJ2-2
CASSQDSASPGELFF
>TRBV2|many|TRBJ1-5
CASSEGISNNQPQHF
>TRBV19|few|TRBJ1-5
CASSTVVGGQPQHF
>TRBV2|many|TRBJ2-5
CASSLGLQGQKTQYF
>TRBV3-1|many|TRBJ2-5
CASSRLAGGPPETQYF
>TRBV7-6|-|TRBJ2-3
CASSISRGGPDTQYF
>TRBV5-5|many|TRBJ1-6
CASSFQQGQYNSPLHF
>TRBV20-1|few|TRBJ2-7
CSAPGLRSYEQYF
>TRBV12-3/TRBV12-4|many|TRBJ1-6
CASRSSYNSPLHF
>TRBV7-9|many|TRBJ2-1
CASSSIGSSTGQLPHNEQFF